The 5 T cell receptor beta chains listed next were all sequenced from one sample in a study of blood T cell dynamics during melanoma immunotherapy. Time point defined: week 3, after first cycle of checkpoint inhibitor. Sequencing used immunoSEQ multiplex PCR; TCRdb keeps in-frame clones, though not all of them. The sample includes under 9,500 clones, more than 70% seen only once; the top ten take around 4.9%. The material was blood, obtained from a patient treated with checkpoint blockade. These receptors came from a human donor with melanoma.

This clone was detected only a few times. CDR3 in DNA: TGTGCCTGGAGTGAAATCGGTTACACCATATATTTT. Translating it yields CAWSEIGYTIYF. The chain is built from TRBV30 and TRBJ1-3; D remains unclear. Germline loops: CDR1 GTSNPN, CDR2 SVGIG (reference sequence). V lost 1 base and J 8 bases, leaving 9 bases between the germline ends. This CDR3 comprises 12 residues.

The chain carries TRBV19 and TRBJ1-5; D call uncertain. Germline values: CDR1 LNHDA, CDR2 SQIVND (reference sequence). The CDR3 totals 17 residues. V dropped 1 base and J dropped 1 base, with 14 bases sitting between them. CDR3 region: CASSIGGAARSNQPQHF. In DNA, the CDR3 is TGTGCCAGTAGTATAGGAGGTGCGGCGAGGAGCAATCAGCCCCAGCATTTT.

The chain combines TRBV5-1 with TRBJ1-1; TRBD1 is a possible D gene (6 bases). The CDR3 runs 15 residues. The V gene lost 4 bases and the J gene lost 0 bases, with 13 bases spanning the gap. Germline loops: CDR1 SGHRS, CDR2 YFSETQ. The CDR3 loop reads CASSPGRGVNTEAFF. In DNA, the CDR3 is TGCGCCAGCAGCCCAGGAAGGGGGGTGAACACTGAAGCTTTCTTT. The full variable domain, rest sourced from reference TRBV5-1 and TRBJ1-1, is KAGVTQTPRYLIKTRGQQVTLSCSPISGHRSVSWYQQTPGQGLQFLFEYFSETQRNKGNFPGRFSGRQFSNSRSEMNVSTLELGDSALYLCASSPGRGVNTEAFFGQGTRLTVV.

V usage is TRBV2 and J usage is TRBJ2-7, with D perhaps given as TRBD1 or TRBD2 (5 bases each). The germline gives CDR1 SNHLY, CDR2 FYNNEI. This CDR3 is built from 13 residues. V lost 8 bases, J lost 1 base, and 12 bases lay in between. The CDR3 sequence is CASWGYDSYEQYF. The CDR3 bases are TGTGCCAGCTGGGGGTATGATTCCTACGAGCAGTACTTC.

The chain carries TRBV18 and TRBJ1-5; D gene ambiguous. In germline, CDR1 is KGHSH, CDR2 LQKENI. CDR3 size: 13 residues. The V end was cut by 3 bases, the J end by 3 bases, with 6 bases between. For the CDR3, the DNA is TGTGCCAGCTCACCGGACCACAATCAGCCCCAGCATTTT. Its translation is CASSPDHNQPQHF.